Described below is a single T cell receptor beta chain sequence and its context. The V segment lost 6 bases and the J segment 5 bases; nucleotides outside the gene matches: 9. Looked up from germline, CDR1 is SGHRS and CDR2 is YFSETQ. The CDR3 is 16 residues long. This record belongs to a study of blood T cell repertoires in COVID-19. The method was immunoSEQ multiplex PCR; TCRdb's version includes in-frame clones alone and lacks a portion of them. The sample carries 250,000 to 350,000 clones, 85% to 90% recorded once. The material sequenced was peripheral blood. V is TRBV5-1 and J is TRBJ2-1; TRBD2 aligns across 12 bases. This clonotype was sampled from a woman between 50 and 59 years old with COVID-19, enrolled during active disease. The CDR3 DNA sequence: TGCGCCAGCACCACCGGGACTAGCGGGTCCCACAATGAGCAGTTCTTC. Its protein is CASTTGTSGSHNEQFF.